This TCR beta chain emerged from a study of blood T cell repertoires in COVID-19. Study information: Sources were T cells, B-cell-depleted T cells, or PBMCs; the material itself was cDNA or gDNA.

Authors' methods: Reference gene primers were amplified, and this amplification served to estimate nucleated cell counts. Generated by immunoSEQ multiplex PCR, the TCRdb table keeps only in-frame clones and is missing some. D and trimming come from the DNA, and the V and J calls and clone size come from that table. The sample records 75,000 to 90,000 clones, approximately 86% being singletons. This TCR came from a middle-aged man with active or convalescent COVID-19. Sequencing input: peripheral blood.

CDR3 region: CASSPSSGGRETQYF. The CDR3 region has the DNA TGTGCCAGCAGTCCCTCTAGCGGGGGCAGGGAGACCCAGTACTTC. The chain carries TRBV27 and TRBJ2-5; TRBD2 matches 10 bases. Germline V gene data show CDR1 as MNHEY and CDR2 as SMNVEV (reference sequence). The CDR3 has 15 amino acids. The ends lost 5 bases at V and 5 bases at J; junction bases unmatched: 8.